This T cell receptor beta chain was captured in a study of control samples from healthy donors and cancer patients. The germline V and J ends were trimmed by 5 bases and 6 bases, with 11 bases remaining between them. The CDR3 is 12 residues long. Sequencing was performed with immunoSEQ multiplex PCR; in TCRdb, only in-frame clones are kept and a portion is missing. This repertoire shows 120,000 or so clones, roughly 90% found once; its top ten account for less than 40%. The chain carries TRBV12-3 or TRBV12-4 and TRBJ2-7; D gene uncertain. The sample consisted of blood. The TCR sequence derives from a man aged 45-60 years in good health. In nucleotides, the CDR3 is TGTGCCAGCAGTCGAAGTGGCCCCGAGCAGTACTTC. Protein sequence: CASSRSGPEQYF.